This T cell receptor beta chain was captured in a study of vaccination effects on CD4 cells after COVID-19. ViraFEST assay sequencing came after antigen-specific CD4+ T cells were expanded with viral peptide pools. When around nine days of culture had elapsed, CD4+ T cells were isolated. Previously uninfected by SARS-CoV-2, the vaccine recipients also showed negative nucleocapsid antibodies. At days 3 and 7, half of the medium was exchanged for IL-2 medium. V shed 1 base and J shed 13 bases, with 35 bases lying between them. Germline lookup yields CDR1 LGHDT and CDR2 YNNKEL (reference sequence). The CDR3 length is 21 residues. Generated by immunoSEQ multiplex PCR, the TCRdb table keeps only in-frame clones and is missing some. The repertoire includes more than 20,000 clones, roughly 70% of them detected once, and approximately 10% sits in the top ten. Comment on this clone: Its antigen remains unidentified.

Sequencing used CD4+ T cells from PBMCs cultured with HCoV-NL63 spike peptides, obtained before COVID-19 vaccination. This TCR came from a human donor who received a COVID-19 vaccine. The V gene is TRBV3-1 (or the pseudogene TRBV3-2), the J gene TRBJ1-6; possible D gene TRBD1, 5 bases. The CDR3 region has the DNA TGTGCCAGCAGCCAAGGAAAGGGCCGCGGGGCGTCCGCTGGAGCCGTTTCGCCCCTCCACTTT. This sequence encodes CASSQGKGRGASAGAVSPLHF.